This is a list of T cell receptor beta chains from one sample in a study of CD8 T cells in Susac syndrome. TCRdb passed the immunoSEQ multiplex PCR reads through MiXCR, listing each CDR3 protein once. The sample lists a few hundred thousand distinct CDR3 sequences, roughly 85% occurring once. Sequencing was done on a sample of CD8+ T cells from PBMCs. All receptors come from a human donor with multiple sclerosis. The CDR3 runs from the conserved cysteine through the conserved F or W. The D gene is left open where the match is weak. Expanded clones get a size class; other rows say once, few or many, or leave the size out.

v_gene: TRBV5-4
j_gene: TRBJ1-1
d_gene: .
abundance: .
CDR3aa: CASSWASQAFF
CDR3nt: TGTGCCAGCAGCTGGGCGTCTCAAGCTTTCTTT

v_gene: TRBV12-3/TRBV12-4
j_gene: TRBJ2-5
d_gene: TRBD1
abundance: few
CDR3aa: CASSQGDETQYF
CDR3nt: TGTGCCAGCAGTCAGGGGGACGAGACCCAGTACTTC

v_gene: TRBV27
j_gene: TRBJ2-7
d_gene: .
abundance: .
CDR3aa: CASSFRVMGEQYF
CDR3nt: TGTGCCAGCAGTTTCAGGGTAATGGGCGAGCAGTACTTC

v_gene: TRBV28
j_gene: TRBJ1-2
d_gene: .
abundance: few
CDR3aa: CASSLEGVYGYTF
CDR3nt: TGTGCCAGCAGTTTAGAGGGGGTCTATGGCTACACCTTC

v_gene: TRBV4-1
j_gene: TRBJ2-7
d_gene: .
abundance: .
CDR3aa: CASSDTGANLYEQYF
CDR3nt: TGCGCCAGCAGCGACACGGGGGCGAACCTCTACGAGCAGTACTTC

v_gene: TRBV27
j_gene: TRBJ2-6
d_gene: .
abundance: .
CDR3aa: CASSRPGYRANVLTF
CDR3nt: TGTGCCAGCAGCCGGCCGGGGTACCGGGCCAACGTCCTGACTTTC

v_gene: TRBV6-5
j_gene: TRBJ2-5
d_gene: TRBD1
abundance: few
CDR3aa: CASSYRDRARETQYF
CDR3nt: TGTGCCAGCAGTTACCGGGACAGGGCCCGGGAGACCCAGTACTTC

v_gene: TRBV12-3/TRBV12-4
j_gene: TRBJ2-1
d_gene: .
abundance: .
CDR3aa: CASSLVGSEQFF
CDR3nt: TGTGCCAGCAGTTTAGTGGGCTCCGAGCAGTTCTTC

v_gene: TRBV6-4
j_gene: TRBJ2-1
d_gene: TRBD2
abundance: .
CDR3aa: CASKDVAGDYNEQFF
CDR3nt: TGTGCCAGTAAGGATGTAGCGGGAGACTACAATGAGCAGTTCTTC

v_gene: TRBV5-1
j_gene: TRBJ2-7
d_gene: .
abundance: .
CDR3aa: CASRGLSSEQYF
CDR3nt: TGCGCCAGCAGGGGACTTTCATCCGAGCAGTACTTC

v_gene: TRBV28
j_gene: TRBJ2-6
d_gene: .
abundance: .
CDR3aa: CASSLWGRWGSSGANVLTF
CDR3nt: TGTGCCAGCAGTTTATGGGGGCGATGGGGGAGCTCTGGGGCCAACGTCCTGACTTTC

v_gene: TRBV20-1
j_gene: TRBJ1-4
d_gene: .
abundance: .
CDR3aa: CSQTGRGEKLFF
CDR3nt: TGCAGCCAAACAGGGAGGGGTGAAAAACTGTTTTTT

v_gene: TRBV7-2
j_gene: TRBJ2-7
d_gene: TRBD1
abundance: few
CDR3aa: CASILSSGTGTYEQYF
CDR3nt: TGTGCCAGCATCCTTTCCTCCGGGACAGGGACCTACGAGCAGTACTTC

v_gene: TRBV19
j_gene: TRBJ2-1
d_gene: TRBD1
abundance: .
CDR3aa: CASSVGQGIGVNEQFF
CDR3nt: TGTGCCAGTAGTGTGGGACAGGGGATTGGGGTCAATGAGCAGTTCTTC

v_gene: TRBV27
j_gene: TRBJ2-1
d_gene: TRBD1
abundance: .
CDR3aa: CASSPPTGWDEQFF
CDR3nt: TGTGCCAGCAGTCCTCCGACAGGGTGGGATGAGCAGTTCTTC

v_gene: TRBV12-3/TRBV12-4
j_gene: TRBJ2-7
d_gene: TRBD1
abundance: .
CDR3aa: CASSSLPDRGTEQYF
CDR3nt: TGTGCCAGCAGTTCCCTCCCGGACAGGGGAACCGAGCAGTACTTC

v_gene: TRBV12-3/TRBV12-4
j_gene: TRBJ2-5
d_gene: .
abundance: .
CDR3aa: CASNIRGRWETQYF
CDR3nt: TGTGCCAGCAATATCAGGGGCCGTTGGGAGACCCAGTACTTC

v_gene: TRBV28
j_gene: TRBJ2-5
d_gene: .
abundance: .
CDR3aa: CASSSGRWETQYF
CDR3nt: TGTGCCAGCAGTTCCGGTAGGTGGGAGACCCAGTACTTC

v_gene: TRBV30
j_gene: TRBJ1-1
d_gene: .
abundance: .
CDR3aa: CAWGGGVNTEAFF
CDR3nt: TGTGCCTGGGGGGGTGGGGTGAACACTGAAGCTTTCTTT

v_gene: TRBV12-3/TRBV12-4
j_gene: TRBJ2-7
d_gene: .
abundance: .
CDR3aa: CASSWGEPSSYEQYF
CDR3nt: TGTGCCAGCAGTTGGGGGGAGCCCAGCTCCTACGAGCAGTACTTC

v_gene: TRBV12-3/TRBV12-4
j_gene: TRBJ1-1
d_gene: TRBD1
abundance: .
CDR3aa: CASTPTGGVTEAFF
CDR3nt: TGTGCCAGCACCCCAACAGGGGGAGTAACTGAAGCTTTCTTT

v_gene: TRBV10-3
j_gene: TRBJ1-2
d_gene: .
abundance: .
CDR3aa: CAINIGDGYTF
CDR3nt: TGTGCCATCAATATAGGGGATGGCTACACCTTC

v_gene: TRBV6-5
j_gene: TRBJ1-2
d_gene: .
abundance: .
CDR3aa: CASSYVRAHGYTF
CDR3nt: TGTGCCAGCAGTTACGTCAGGGCCCATGGCTACACCTTC

v_gene: TRBV29-1
j_gene: TRBJ2-7
d_gene: .
abundance: few
CDR3aa: CSVEGRDGYEQYF
CDR3nt: TGCAGCGTTGAAGGCCGGGACGGTTACGAGCAGTACTTC

v_gene: TRBV10-2
j_gene: TRBJ2-7
d_gene: .
abundance: .
CDR3aa: CASSESLDSYEQYF
CDR3nt: TGCGCCAGCAGTGAGTCCCTGGACAGCTACGAGCAGTACTTC

v_gene: TRBV19
j_gene: TRBJ2-3
d_gene: TRBD2
abundance: once
CDR3aa: CASTLAGGTDTQYF
CDR3nt: TGTGCCAGTACTCTAGCGGGAGGCACAGATACGCAGTATTTT

v_gene: TRBV28
j_gene: TRBJ1-1
d_gene: .
abundance: once
CDR3aa: CASTHGGTEAFF
CDR3nt: TGTGCCAGCACCCATGGTGGGACTGAAGCTTTCTTT

v_gene: TRBV9
j_gene: TRBJ2-7
d_gene: TRBD2
abundance: .
CDR3aa: CASSVGREGRYEQYF
CDR3nt: TGTGCCAGCAGCGTAGGGCGGGAGGGCCGCTACGAGCAGTACTTC

v_gene: TRBV29-1
j_gene: TRBJ2-3
d_gene: TRBD2
abundance: .
CDR3aa: CSVEGGLAGGRSTDTQYF
CDR3nt: TGCAGCGTTGAGGGAGGGCTAGCGGGGGGGCGGAGCACAGATACGCAGTATTTT

v_gene: TRBV27
j_gene: TRBJ1-4
d_gene: .
abundance: .
CDR3aa: CASSLGGRGEKLFF
CDR3nt: TGTGCCAGCAGTTTGGGTGGGCGTGGGGAAAAACTGTTTTTT

v_gene: TRBV7-7
j_gene: TRBJ2-6
d_gene: .
abundance: .
CDR3aa: CASSFSLVPQSRANVLTF
CDR3nt: TGTGCCAGCAGCTTTTCCCTAGTGCCACAAAGTCGGGCCAACGTCCTGACTTTC

v_gene: TRBV7-6
j_gene: TRBJ2-7
d_gene: TRBD1
abundance: .
CDR3aa: CASSSGTGEAWEQYF
CDR3nt: TGTGCCAGCAGCTCTGGGACAGGGGAGGCATGGGAGCAGTACTTC

v_gene: TRBV5-4
j_gene: TRBJ2-2
d_gene: .
abundance: .
CDR3aa: CASSAGALWGDTGELFF
CDR3nt: TGTGCCAGCAGCGCCGGGGCCCTGTGGGGAGACACCGGGGAGCTGTTTTTT